This is a list of T cell receptor beta chains from one sample in a study of blood T cell repertoires in COVID-19. Profiled with immunoSEQ multiplex PCR; TCRdb holds only in-frame clones, not every one. Of tens of thousands of clones listed, over 80% are singletons. Sequencing was done on a sample of peripheral blood. These receptors all come from a young man with COVID-19, enrolled during active disease. Both conserved end residues are part of each CDR3. Each record gives: J gene, D gene, CDR3 length, clone size, V gene, CDR3 DNA, CDR3 protein. D genes are given only for firm matches. The size of a clone is reported for some rows only, either as once, few or many, or as a class for expanded clones.

TRBJ2-1	NA	15	NA	TRBV4-3	TGCGCCAGCAGCCAAGACAGGGTTGGGGACAATGAGCAGTTCTTC	CASSQDRVGDNEQFF
TRBJ2-5	TRBD2	14	NA	TRBV5-6	TGTGCCAGCAGCTTGAGACTAGCGGGAGAGACCCAGTACTTC	CASSLRLAGETQYF
TRBJ2-7	TRBD1	14	NA	TRBV30	TGTGCCTGGAGCAGGGACAGGGGACCCTACGAGCAGTACTTC	CAWSRDRGPYEQYF
TRBJ1-2	NA	13	NA	TRBV11-2	TGTGCCAGCAGCGCCGCAGGGCCCTATGGCTACACCTTC	CASSAAGPYGYTF
TRBJ1-2	NA	14	once	TRBV4-3	TGCGCCAGCAGCGCGGGAGGGCGGAACTATGGCTACACCTTC	CASSAGGRNYGYTF
TRBJ2-5	TRBD2	17	NA	TRBV10-1	TGCGCCAGCAGTGACGAGCCGACTAGCGGGAGTAGGGAGACCCAGTACTTC	CASSDEPTSGSRETQYF
TRBJ1-2	NA	18	NA	TRBV29-1	TGCAGCGTCGACTCCCACCGGGGACGGGAGGAGGGAAACTATGGCTACACCTTC	CSVDSHRGREEGNYGYTF
TRBJ2-3	NA	14	NA	TRBV27	TGTGCCAGCAGTTCTCGTATTAACACAGATACGCAGTATTTT	CASSSRINTDTQYF
TRBJ1-2	TRBD1	14	NA	TRBV25-1	TGTGCCAGCAGGCGACAGGGGGAAGGGGCTGGCTACACCTTC	CASRRQGEGAGYTF
TRBJ2-2	TRBD2	17	NA	TRBV5-4	TGTGCCAGCAGCCCGGTTTGGGGGAGGGCCGAAACCGGGGAGCTGTTTTTT	CASSPVWGRAETGELFF
TRBJ2-7	NA	15	NA	TRBV7-2	TGTGCCAGCGCCTACAGGGAGGGGTTTATGGGGGAGCAGTACTTC	CASAYREGFMGEQYF
TRBJ1-2	TRBD1	15	NA	TRBV7-3	TGTGCCAGCAGCTCGACAGGGGGTGCCATGGATGGCTACACCTTC	CASSSTGGAMDGYTF
TRBJ2-7	NA	15	NA	TRBV27	TGTGCCAGCAGTTTGCAGGGTACACCTCAATACGAGCAGTACTTC	CASSLQGTPQYEQYF
TRBJ1-5	NA	13	NA	TRBV29-1	TGCAGCGTTGTATGGGGGGATTATCAGCCCCAGCATTTT	CSVVWGDYQPQHF
TRBJ2-5	NA	13	NA	TRBV7-8	TGTGCCAGCAGCTTTGGCGCCGGGGAGACCCAGTACTTC	CASSFGAGETQYF
TRBJ2-7	TRBD2	14	few	TRBV24-1	TGTGCCACCAGTGACCCCTCCGGGAGGGACGAGCAGTACTTC	CATSDPSGRDEQYF
TRBJ2-3	NA	13	NA	TRBV15	TGTGCCACCACTCACAGGTCATCAGATACGCAGTATTTT	CATTHRSSDTQYF
TRBJ1-5	NA	15	NA	TRBV9	TGTGCCAGCAGCTCGACAGCGTATAGCAATCAGCCCCAGCATTTT	CASSSTAYSNQPQHF
TRBJ2-7	NA	15	few	TRBV6-5	TGTGCCAGCAGTTCACCCCCAGACAGAACGAAAGAGCAGTACTTC	CASSSPPDRTKEQYF
TRBJ1-4	NA	15	NA	TRBV27	TGTGCCAGCAGTCCAAACTCAGGGTTCGGAGAAAAACTGTTTTTT	CASSPNSGFGEKLFF
TRBJ2-7	TRBD2	14	NA	TRBV20-1	TGCAGTGCTAGTATGGCGGGAGGGACCTACGAGCAGTACTTC	CSASMAGGTYEQYF
TRBJ1-4	NA	15	NA	TRBV2	TGTGCCAGCAGTGAATCAAGGAGAACTAATGAAAAACTGTTTTTT	CASSESRRTNEKLFF
TRBJ1-3	TRBD1	14	NA	TRBV7-4	TGTGCCAGCAGCAATCGGACAGGGAGCGACACCATATATTTT	CASSNRTGSDTIYF
TRBJ2-7	NA	14	NA	TRBV4-3	TGCGCCAGCAGCCAAGACCTCTCCTCCTACGAGCAGTACTTC	CASSQDLSSYEQYF
TRBJ1-1	NA	13	few	TRBV10-3	TGTGCCATCAGTGAGGCCCTAGGGGTGCCGGCTTTCTTT	CAISEALGVPAFF
TRBJ2-5	NA	13	once	TRBV6-1	TGTGCCAGCAGTGAAGAGGAGCAAGAGACCCAGTACTTC	CASSEEEQETQYF
TRBJ1-5	TRBD1	16	few	TRBV19	TGTGCCAGTAGTATCAGTTCGGACAGGGTGAATCAGCCCCAGCATTTT	CASSISSDRVNQPQHF
TRBJ2-5	NA	12	few	TRBV19	TGTGCCAGTAGTATGGAAGGGAGGTCCCAGTACTTC	CASSMEGRSQYF
TRBJ2-1	NA	13	NA	TRBV27	TGTGCCAGCAGTCCGTTGGGGCTAAATGAGCAGTTCTTC	CASSPLGLNEQFF
TRBJ1-5	NA	15	NA	TRBV6-2/TRBV6-3	TGTGCCAGCAGTTACTCGTGGACAGGCAATCAGCCCCAGCATTTT	CASSYSWTGNQPQHF
TRBJ1-2	NA	14	NA	TRBV24-1	TGTGCCACCAGTGATTTAGAACAGGGCCATGGCTACACCTTC	CATSDLEQGHGYTF
TRBJ1-1	NA	15	once	TRBV28	TGTGCCACTCTGGCCCTCGGGAGGAGGAACACTGAAGCTTTCTTT	CATLALGRRNTEAFF
TRBJ1-1	TRBD1	14	NA	TRBV2	TGTGCCAGCAACCAGGACAGGTTTGACACTGAAGCTTTCTTT	CASNQDRFDTEAFF
TRBJ1-1	NA	11	NA	TRBV5-6	TGTGCCAGCAGCTTGGGTGCGGAAGCTTTCTTT	CASSLGAEAFF
TRBJ1-2	TRBD1	14	NA	TRBV28	TGTGCCAGCAGTTTACCACAGGGGGCGCGGGGCTACACCTTC	CASSLPQGARGYTF
TRBJ1-4	NA	14	NA	TRBV27	TGTGCCAGCAGTTTACAGGGCGGAGAAGAAAAACTGTTTTTT	CASSLQGGEEKLFF
TRBJ1-6	TRBD1	16	NA	TRBV28	TGTGCCAGCACCGAAGCCCAGGAAGGGGGCGCATCACCCCTCCACTTT	CASTEAQEGGASPLHF
TRBJ2-1	TRBD2	14	NA	TRBV19	TGTGCCAGTAGTAGACTAGCGGGAGTCCATGAGCAGTTCTTC	CASSRLAGVHEQFF
TRBJ1-5	TRBD1	15	NA	TRBV19	TGTGCCAGCAGGGAGACAGGGAATAGCAATCAGCCCCAGCATTTT	CASRETGNSNQPQHF
TRBJ1-4	TRBD1	19	NA	TRBV3-1/TRBV3-2	TGTGCCAGCAGCCGGGGGGCTGGCCTACAGGGGGGCCTAAGTGAAAAACTGTTTTTT	CASSRGAGLQGGLSEKLFF
TRBJ2-5	NA	14	NA	TRBV5-1	TGCGCCAGCAGTGTATCAAGAGCGGTTGAGACCCAGTACTTC	CASSVSRAVETQYF
TRBJ1-1	NA	17	NA	TRBV4-1	TGCGCCAGCAGCCAAGTTTCTTATCGGGAGGTGAACACTGAAGCTTTCTTT	CASSQVSYREVNTEAFF
TRBJ2-1	TRBD2	15	NA	TRBV28	TGTGCCAGCAGTTTAATGACTAGCGAGGTAAGGGAGCAGTTCTTC	CASSLMTSEVREQFF
TRBJ1-2	NA	12	NA	TRBV19	TGTGCCAGTACTAGGGGGGGCGATGGCTACACCTTC	CASTRGGDGYTF
TRBJ2-1	TRBD2	13	NA	TRBV12-3/TRBV12-4	TGTGCCAGCAGTTTATGGGAGGGGCTTGAGCAGTTCTTC	CASSLWEGLEQFF